Listed below are T cell receptor beta chains from one sample, sequenced in a study of cytotoxic CD8 clonotypes in ibrutinib-treated CLL. Generated by immunoSEQ multiplex PCR, the TCRdb table keeps only in-frame clones and is missing some. This table holds 250,000 to 350,000 clones, approximately 76% found once. Here the sequenced sample was PBMCs, taken at disease progression, from a patient treated with ibrutinib. These receptors came from a human donor with chronic lymphocytic leukemia. CDR3s leave out the opening cysteine and the closing phenylalanine or tryptophan.

j_call	v_call	cdr3_aa
TRBJ1-2	TRBV5-1	ASSLDLEGYT
TRBJ1-2	TRBV13	ASSSRQGGYGYT
TRBJ2-7	TRBV10-3	AISESDVEQY
TRBJ2-2	TRBV2	ASSLGSGELF
TRBJ1-5	TRBV7-2	ASSSTGASNQPQH
TRBJ1-1	TRBV4-1	ASSQGGTVGNTEAF
TRBJ1-1	TRBV19	ASSGQGAHTEAF
TRBJ1-2	TRBV5-8	ASSFSRIDGYT
TRBJ2-5	TRBV7-9	ASSSQETQY
TRBJ2-2	TRBV2	ASSDRAGAIFTGELF
TRBJ1-2	TRBV4-1	ASSQVGHFDNYGYT
TRBJ2-7	TRBV13	ASSPQGYEQY
TRBJ1-1	TRBV5-1	ASSLGHRENTEAF
TRBJ2-1	TRBV28	ASSWTPGKQF
TRBJ2-7	TRBV18	ASSPGLASYEQY
TRBJ2-4	TRBV5-6	ASSLLAVNIQY
TRBJ2-7	TRBV28	ASSLSMGDEQY
TRBJ2-7	TRBV14	ASSPGGYEQY
TRBJ2-7	TRBV4-3	ASSQDRSYEQY
TRBJ2-2	TRBV25-1	ASSDPLQGTGELF
TRBJ2-3	TRBV6-6	ASSYLAGGADTQY